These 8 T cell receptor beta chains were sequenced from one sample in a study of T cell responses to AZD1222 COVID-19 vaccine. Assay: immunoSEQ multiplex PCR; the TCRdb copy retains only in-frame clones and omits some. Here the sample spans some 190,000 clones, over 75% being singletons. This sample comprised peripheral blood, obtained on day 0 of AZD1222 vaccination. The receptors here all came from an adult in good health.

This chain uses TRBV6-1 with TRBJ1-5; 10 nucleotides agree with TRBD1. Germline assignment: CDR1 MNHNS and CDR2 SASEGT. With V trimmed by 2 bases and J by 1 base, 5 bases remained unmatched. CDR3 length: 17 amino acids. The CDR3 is CASSERQGAWSNQPQHF. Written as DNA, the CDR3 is TGTGCCAGCAGTGAACGACAGGGGGCCTGGAGCAATCAGCCCCAGCATTTT.

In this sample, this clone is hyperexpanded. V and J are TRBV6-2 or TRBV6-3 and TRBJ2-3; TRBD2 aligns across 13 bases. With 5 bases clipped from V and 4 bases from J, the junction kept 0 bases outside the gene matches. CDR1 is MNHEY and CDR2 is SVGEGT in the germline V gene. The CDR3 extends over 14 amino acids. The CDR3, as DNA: TGTGCCAGCAGTGGGACTAGCGGGGCAGATACGCAGTATTTT. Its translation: CASSGTSGADTQYF.

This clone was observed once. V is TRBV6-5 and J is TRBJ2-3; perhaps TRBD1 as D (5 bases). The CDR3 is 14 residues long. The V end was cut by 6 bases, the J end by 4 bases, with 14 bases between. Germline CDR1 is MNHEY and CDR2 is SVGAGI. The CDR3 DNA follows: TGTGCCAGCAGCAGGGCCTTAAGGCCAGATACGCAGTATTTT. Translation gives CASSRALRPDTQYF.

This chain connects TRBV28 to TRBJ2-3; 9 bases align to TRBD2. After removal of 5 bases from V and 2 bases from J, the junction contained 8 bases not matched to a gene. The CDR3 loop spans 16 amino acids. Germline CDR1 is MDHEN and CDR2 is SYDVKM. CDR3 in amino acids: CASSSGGSGATDTQYF. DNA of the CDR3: TGTGCCAGCAGTAGCGGGGGGTCCGGGGCCACAGATACGCAGTATTTT.

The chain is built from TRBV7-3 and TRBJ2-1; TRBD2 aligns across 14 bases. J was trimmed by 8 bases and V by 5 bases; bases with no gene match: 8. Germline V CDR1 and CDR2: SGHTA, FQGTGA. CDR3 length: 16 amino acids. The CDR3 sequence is CASSPGLAGEDDEQFF. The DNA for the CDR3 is TGTGCCAGCAGCCCGGGACTAGCGGGGGAGGACGATGAGCAGTTCTTC.

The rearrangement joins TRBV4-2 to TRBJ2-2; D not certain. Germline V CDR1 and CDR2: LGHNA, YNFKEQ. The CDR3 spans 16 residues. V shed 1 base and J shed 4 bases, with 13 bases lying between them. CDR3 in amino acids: CASSQATAELTGELFF. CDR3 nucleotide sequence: TGTGCCAGCAGCCAAGCTACGGCGGAGCTCACCGGGGAGCTGTTTTTT.

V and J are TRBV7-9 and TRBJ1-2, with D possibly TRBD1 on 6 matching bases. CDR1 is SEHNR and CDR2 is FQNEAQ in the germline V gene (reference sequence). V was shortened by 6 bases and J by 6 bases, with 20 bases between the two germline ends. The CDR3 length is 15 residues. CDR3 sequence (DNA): TGTGCCAGCAGTTGGCCGGGGGCCGGGGTTGATGGCTACACCTTC. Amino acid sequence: CASSWPGAGVDGYTF.

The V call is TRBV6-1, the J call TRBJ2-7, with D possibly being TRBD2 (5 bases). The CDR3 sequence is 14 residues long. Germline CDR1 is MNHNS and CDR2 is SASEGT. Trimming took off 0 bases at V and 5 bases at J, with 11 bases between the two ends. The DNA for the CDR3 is TGTGCCAGCAGTGAAGCGCTTCCCGGGAACGAGCAGTACTTC. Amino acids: CASSEALPGNEQYF.